One sample yielded the 14 T cell receptor beta chains listed below, sequenced in a study of shared clonotypes between healthy human individuals. Clones were read by immunoSEQ multiplex PCR, and TCRdb kept only the in-frame ones, dropping some. The table has 1,500,000 or so clones, approximately 97% seen once. The material sequenced was naive CD4+ T cells sorted from blood. Stated subset: CD45RA+ positively selected. All receptors come from a man aged 25-40 years in good health.

A single count supports this clone. The chain combines TRBV6-1 with TRBJ2-5; no clear D gene. The CDR3 has 13 amino acids. V shed 3 bases and J shed 6 bases, with 11 bases lying between them. The germline V gene encodes CDR1 MNHNS and CDR2 SASEGT. The CDR3 sequence is CASSEGPIQTQYF. CDR3 nucleotides: TGTGCCAGCAGTGAGGGCCCTATCCAGACCCAGTACTTC.

Comments on this clone: The same CDR3 also results from other DNA sequences found in this sample. The gene calls are TRBV11-2 and TRBJ2-1, with D unclear. This CDR3 is built from 15 residues. From germline, CDR1 is SGHAT and CDR2 FQNNGV. The V end was cut by 1 base, the J end by 0 bases, with 7 bases between. Here the CDR3 reads CASSLGRSSYNEQFF. The CDR3 nucleotides read TGTGCCAGCAGCTTAGGCAGGAGCTCCTACAATGAGCAGTTCTTC.

This clone was found once. The CDR3 protein is CASSLVEGSVTDTQYF. The CDR3 DNA sequence: TGTGCCAGCAGCTTAGTGGAGGGTTCGGTCACAGATACGCAGTATTTT. This rearrangement joins TRBV7-8 to TRBJ2-3; tentative D call: TRBD2 (6 bases). The CDR3 length is 16 residues. Germline CDR1 is SGHVS and CDR2 is FQNEAQ. V gave up 1 base and J gave up 2 bases, with 13 bases separating them. Using reference TRBV7-8 and TRBJ2-3 for the parts outside the CDR3, the full variable domain is GAGVSQSPRYKVAKRGQDVALRCDPISGHVSLFWYQQALGQGPEFLTYFQNEAQLDKSGLPSDRFFAERPEGSVSTLKIQRTQQEDSAVYLCASSLVEGSVTDTQYFGPGTRLTVL.

The genes are TRBV5-4 and TRBJ2-1; D not resolved. V lost 1 base and J lost 8, with 13 bases in between. In germline, CDR1 is SGHNT, CDR2 YYREEE (reference sequence). The CDR3 contains 14 residues. CDR3 sequence (DNA): TGTGCCAGCAGCTTGTTCTCCTCTTCGGATGAGCAGTTCTTC. It translates to CASSLFSSSDEQFF.

The chain has TRBV5-1 and TRBJ2-3; D unresolved. Germline V lookup: CDR1 SGHRS, CDR2 YFSETQ. The CDR3 totals 14 residues. V was pared by 4 bases and J by 0 bases, with 9 bases between. The CDR3 is CASSPRLSTDTQYF. The CDR3 coding sequence is TGCGCCAGCAGCCCAAGGTTAAGCACAGATACGCAGTATTTT. The whole variable domain, filled in from reference TRBV5-1 and TRBJ2-3, reads KAGVTQTPRYLIKTRGQQVTLSCSPISGHRSVSWYQQTPGQGLQFLFEYFSETQRNKGNFPGRFSGRQFSNSRSEMNVSTLELGDSALYLCASSPRLSTDTQYFGPGTRLTVL.

The chain carries TRBV18 and TRBJ2-1; 10 bases are shared with TRBD2. The CDR3 runs 15 residues. V gave up 2 bases and J gave up 9 bases; unmatched junction bases: 7. Germline CDR1 and CDR2: KGHSH and LQKENI. CDR3 sequence reads: CASSPKGLAGAEQFF. In nucleotides, the CDR3 is TGTGCCAGCTCACCAAAGGGGCTAGCGGGAGCTGAGCAGTTCTTC.

The chain joins TRBV18 to TRBJ2-1; maybe TRBD1 (6 bases). CDR1 KGHSH and CDR2 LQKENI come from the germline V gene. The CDR3 is 14 residues long. V gave up 8 bases and J gave up 4 bases, with 15 bases separating them. This chain's CDR3 is CASRRTDNYNEQFF. CDR3 DNA: TGTGCCAGCCGGAGGACAGATAATTACAATGAGCAGTTCTTC. Filled out from reference TRBV18 and TRBJ2-1, the complete variable domain reads NAGVMQNPRHLVRRRGQEARLRCSPMKGHSHVYWYRQLPEEGLKFMVYLQKENIIDESGMPKERFSAEFPKEGPSILRIQQVVRGDSAAYFCASRRTDNYNEQFFGPGTRLTVL.

J is TRBJ2-7 and V is TRBV6-6; the D is unclear. V lost 7 bases to trimming and J lost 3 bases, with 13 bases between them. Germline V gene data show CDR1 as MNHNY and CDR2 as SVGAGI (reference sequence). This CDR3 has 13 residues. CDR3 sequence (DNA): TGTGCCAGCACCAACCCCAGCGTCTACGAGCAGTACTTC. It yields the protein CASTNPSVYEQYF.

This chain joins TRBV25-1 and TRBJ1-2; tentative D call: TRBD1 (5 bases). Germline V CDR1 and CDR2: MGHDK, SYGVNS. V shed 4 bases and J shed 8 bases, with 8 bases lying between them. This CDR3 spans 11 amino acids. CDR3 loop: CASSAGHGYTF. As DNA, the CDR3 is TGTGCCAGCAGTGCGGGGCACGGCTACACCTTC.

V usage is TRBV19 and J usage is TRBJ1-5; D is undetermined. Germline lookup yields CDR1 LNHDA and CDR2 SQIVND (reference sequence). V lost 5 bases to trimming and J lost 7 bases, with 21 bases between them. This CDR3 spans 16 amino acids. The CDR3: CASSSFRAQRRQPQHF. In DNA, the CDR3 is TGTGCCAGTAGTTCCTTCCGGGCCCAACGCAGACAGCCCCAGCATTTT.

The rearrangement links TRBV7-9 to TRBJ1-2; D remains unclear. Trimming cost V 4 bases and J 2 bases, with 5 bases left between them. CDR3 length: 12 amino acids. Looked up from germline, CDR1 is SEHNR and CDR2 is FQNEAQ (reference sequence). Here the CDR3 DNA reads TGTGCCAGCAGCTACAAGAACTATGGCTACACCTTC. Protein sequence: CASSYKNYGYTF.

This rearrangement joins TRBV11-2 to TRBJ2-3; 8 nucleotides line up with TRBD1. Germline values: CDR1 SGHAT, CDR2 FQNNGV. The V segment lost 3 bases and the J segment 5 bases; nucleotides outside the gene matches: 13. There are 17 residues in the CDR3. The chain's CDR3 is CASSFLGQGAQGDTQYF. The CDR3 DNA sequence: TGTGCCAGCAGCTTTCTTGGTCAGGGGGCCCAGGGAGATACGCAGTATTTT.

This clone was counted a single time. The chain uses TRBV2 and TRBJ2-1; the D is unclear. The CDR3 is 15 residues long. The V and J ends lost 4 bases and 3 bases respectively, with 13 bases between them. CDR1 is SNHLY, CDR2 FYNNEI, per germline. The chain's CDR3 is CASSVGKLGYNEQFF. In nucleotides, the CDR3 is TGTGCCAGCAGTGTTGGGAAATTGGGCTACAATGAGCAGTTCTTC. Full variable domain (missing parts from reference TRBV2 and TRBJ2-1): EPEVTQTPSHQVTQMGQEVILRCVPISNHLYFYWYRQILGQKVEFLVSFYNNEISEKSEIFDDQFSVERPDGSNFTLKIRSTKLEDSAMYFCASSVGKLGYNEQFFGPGTRLTVL.

As for this clone: The identical CDR3 is also encoded by other nucleotide sequences in the sample. The chain carries TRBV11-2 and TRBJ2-2; no firm D call. There are 12 residues in the CDR3. Trimming shortened V by 1 base and J by 6 bases, and 3 bases separated the two germline ends. Germline V gene lookup returns CDR1 SGHAT and CDR2 FQNNGV. This chain's CDR3 is CASSLGAGELFF. DNA for the CDR3: TGTGCCAGCAGCTTAGGTGCCGGGGAGCTGTTTTTT.